The sequence of this T cell receptor (beta chain) was determined in a study of blood T cell repertoires in COVID-19. Across the whole study: Sites in the United States, Italy and Spain provided acute and convalescent COVID-19 samples. The cDNA or gDNA used as material had been derived from T cells, B-cell-depleted T cells, or PBMCs.

This clone was observed a few times. Measured with immunoSEQ multiplex PCR; TCRdb has only the in-frame clones, and not every one. The repertoire holds roughly 37,000 clones, with roughly 73% as singletons. The V gene's germline CDR1 is LNHDA and CDR2 SQIVND (reference sequence). With V trimmed by 7 bases and J by 7 bases, 6 bases remained unmatched. This CDR3 contains 14 residues. This chain connects TRBV19 to TRBJ1-6; the match to TRBD1 covers 8 bases. The TCR originated in a man aged 60 to 75 with acute or convalescent COVID-19. The sample was peripheral blood. CDR3 loop: CASTLTGVNSPLHF. Written as DNA, the CDR3 is TGTGCCAGTACTTTGACAGGGGTCAATTCACCCCTCCACTTT.